Listed below are T cell receptor beta chains from one sample, sequenced in a study of blood T cell repertoires in COVID-19. The data were produced by immunoSEQ multiplex PCR, yet TCRdb's version contains in-frame clones alone and is incomplete. The sample records fewer than 200,000 clones, about 90% being singletons. The specimen sequenced was peripheral blood. The receptors shown here come from a man aged 30-40 years with COVID-19, enrolled during active disease. CDR3s include the opening cysteine and the closing phenylalanine or tryptophan. D genes are given only for firm matches. The size of a clone is reported for some rows only, either as once, few or many, or as a class for expanded clones.

clone_size	d_call	j_call	v_call	cdr3_aa	cdr3_nt
.	.	TRBJ2-1	TRBV10-3	CAISVQYNEQFF	TGTGCCATCAGTGTACAGTACAATGAGCAGTTCTTC
.	TRBD2	TRBJ2-3	TRBV3-1/TRBV3-2	CASSQLGLAELDTQYF	TGTGCCAGCAGCCAACTGGGACTAGCAGAGCTAGATACGCAGTATTTT
.	.	TRBJ1-2	TRBV19	CASSGDIYYYGYTF	TGTGCCAGTAGTGGGGACATCTACTACTATGGCTACACCTTC
.	TRBD1	TRBJ1-5	TRBV20-1	CSASSGQGGSQPQHF	TGCAGTGCTAGTTCCGGACAGGGAGGGAGTCAGCCCCAGCATTTT
.	TRBD1	TRBJ1-1	TRBV7-9	CASTLQGYSEAFF	TGTGCCAGCACCTTACAGGGGTATTCTGAAGCTTTCTTT
.	.	TRBJ2-2	TRBV11-3	CASRSSRDTGELFF	TGTGCCAGCAGATCCTCCAGGGACACCGGGGAGCTGTTTTTT
.	TRBD1	TRBJ2-5	TRBV3-1/TRBV3-2	CASGSDRGGETQYF	TGTGCCAGCGGGAGCGACAGGGGTGGCGAGACCCAGTACTTC
.	TRBD2	TRBJ2-7	TRBV6-2/TRBV6-3	CASSYKASGIHEQYF	TGTGCCAGCAGTTACAAGGCTAGCGGGATCCACGAGCAGTACTTC
.	TRBD1	TRBJ2-7	TRBV11-2	CASTSTGAYEQYF	TGTGCCAGCACCTCGACAGGGGCCTACGAGCAGTACTTC
.	.	TRBJ2-7	TRBV6-1	CASGDRNYEQYF	TGTGCCAGCGGTGACAGAAACTACGAGCAGTACTTC
.	.	TRBJ1-1	TRBV30	CAWGTVNTEAFF	TGTGCCTGGGGGACTGTGAACACTGAAGCTTTCTTT
.	TRBD1	TRBJ2-7	TRBV29-1	CSVEWDSPYEQYF	TGCAGCGTTGAATGGGACAGCCCCTACGAGCAGTACTTC
once	TRBD2	TRBJ2-7	TRBV19	CASRGGASEQYF	TGTGCCAGTCGGGGAGGGGCGAGCGAGCAGTACTTC
.	TRBD1	TRBJ2-2	TRBV19	CASSARDRDTGELFF	TGTGCCAGTAGTGCCCGGGACAGGGACACCGGGGAGCTGTTTTTT
.	TRBD1	TRBJ2-7	TRBV25-1	CASSPRTGGSGEQYF	TGTGCCAGCAGTCCCCGGACAGGGGGCTCCGGCGAGCAGTACTTC
.	TRBD2	TRBJ2-1	TRBV9	CASSVGLAGGWEQFF	TGTGCCAGCAGCGTAGGACTAGCGGGGGGATGGGAGCAGTTCTTC
.	TRBD1	TRBJ1-5	TRBV6-2/TRBV6-3	CASSYTPDRAGSNQPQHF	TGTGCCAGCAGTTACACCCCGGACAGGGCGGGGAGCAATCAGCCCCAGCATTTT
.	TRBD1	TRBJ1-5	TRBV2	CASSSNRGSNQPQHF	TGTGCCAGCAGTTCAAACAGGGGGTCCAATCAGCCCCAGCATTTT
.	.	TRBJ2-7	TRBV7-8	CASSLEGPYEQYF	TGTGCCAGCAGCTTGGAGGGGCCTTACGAGCAGTACTTC
.	.	TRBJ1-4	TRBV20-1	CSAPYVEKLFF	TGCAGTGCTCCTTATGTTGAAAAACTGTTTTTT
.	.	TRBJ1-4	TRBV30	CAWTQGNSNEKLFF	TGTGCCTGGACCCAGGGGAATTCCAATGAAAAACTGTTTTTT
.	TRBD2	TRBJ2-5	TRBV5-4	CASSKGVAGVETQYF	TGTGCCAGCAGCAAGGGGGTAGCGGGAGTAGAGACCCAGTACTTC
.	.	TRBJ1-1	TRBV5-1	CASSRTGNTEAFF	TGCGCCAGCAGCAGGACGGGAAACACTGAAGCTTTCTTT
.	.	TRBJ2-2	TRBV6-5	CASSYMYAGIGELFF	TGTGCCAGCAGTTACATGTATGCAGGAATCGGGGAGCTGTTTTTT
.	.	TRBJ1-3	TRBV25-1	CASSEGQSYSGNTIYF	TGTGCCAGCAGTGAAGGACAGTCCTACTCTGGAAACACCATATATTTT
.	.	TRBJ2-3	TRBV27	CASTSGDGTDTQYF	TGTGCCAGCACTTCGGGTGACGGCACAGATACGCAGTATTTT